A single sample is the source of the 20 T cell receptor beta chains below, sequenced in a study of shared clonotypes between healthy human individuals. Positive CCR7 selection of CD45RO-negative cells yielded the naive CD8 cells, and terminally differentiated effector memory CD45RA+ cells were excluded. Using immunoSEQ multiplex PCR, the repertoire was profiled, and TCRdb retains in-frame clones only, with some absent. The sample has about 2.1 million clones, approximately 94% seen once; the top ten hold about 1.8%. Sequenced sample: naive CD8+ T cells from PBMCs. Receptors were obtained from a man aged 18 to 29 in good health. Some clones in this sample may be carry-over from other donors' samples.

The chain couples TRBV7-9 to TRBJ2-1; possibly TRBD1 or TRBD2 for D (5 bases each). The CDR3 length is 17 residues. The V end was cut by 5 bases, the J end by 3 bases, with 20 bases between. CDR1 and CDR2 (germline): SEHNR, FQNEAQ (reference sequence). DNA of the CDR3: TGTGCCAGCAGCCCGGGGATTAGGGGAGCGAACTACAATGAGCAGTTCTTC. Translation: CASSPGIRGANYNEQFF.

The chain employs TRBV15 and TRBJ2-2; D not certain. The CDR3 is made up of 14 amino acids. V was cut by 3 bases and J by 3 bases, with 8 bases left in between. Germline-derived CDR1 and CDR2 are LNHNV and YYDKDF (reference sequence). The CDR3 sequence: CATSRAFDTGELFF. CDR3 DNA sequence: TGTGCCACCAGCAGGGCCTTCGACACCGGGGAGCTGTTTTTT.

The gene calls are TRBV27 and TRBJ1-1; 9 bases are a match to TRBD1. The junction had 8 bases not matched to a gene; V was cut back by 5 bases and J by 7 bases. Germline V gene data show CDR1 as MNHEY and CDR2 as SMNVEV (reference sequence). The CDR3 spans 14 residues. In DNA, the CDR3 is TGTGCCAGCAGTCCCCGGGACAGGGTCTTTGAAGCTTTCTTT. Protein product: CASSPRDRVFEAFF.

The J gene is TRBJ1-5, the V gene TRBV10-2, with D possibly TRBD1 on 6 matching bases. Germline lookup yields CDR1 WSHSY and CDR2 SAAADI. The CDR3 has 15 amino acids. V lost 9 bases and J lost 4, with 19 bases in between. CDR3 DNA sequence: TGCGCCAGTGGAACTGGGACAACACAAAATCAGCCCCAGCATTTT. This gives the protein CASGTGTTQNQPQHF.

In its sample, this clone was seen once. Other nucleotide sequences from this sample produce the same CDR3. The gene calls are TRBV7-9 and TRBJ2-7; 9 bases map to TRBD1. The CDR3 consists of 15 residues. The V gene's germline CDR1 is SEHNR and CDR2 FQNEAQ (reference sequence). The V gene end was trimmed by 4 bases and the J gene end by 4 bases; junction bases not matched to a gene: 8. Here the CDR3 reads CASSSTRDRAYEQYF. CDR3 coding DNA: TGTGCCAGCAGCTCGACCCGGGACAGGGCTTACGAGCAGTACTTC.

V usage is TRBV27 and J usage is TRBJ2-3; the match to TRBD1 covers 8 bases. J gave up 0 bases and V 5 bases, and 4 bases lay outside the gene matches. CDR3 length: 15 amino acids. The germline V gene has CDR1 MNHEY and CDR2 SMNVEV (reference sequence). The CDR3 sequence: CASSPTGASTDTQYF. The CDR3 DNA reads as TGTGCCAGCAGTCCGACAGGGGCCAGCACAGATACGCAGTATTTT.

The genes are TRBV6-5 and TRBJ2-1; D is perhaps TRBD1 (6 bases). V dropped 0 bases and J dropped 7 bases, with 13 bases sitting between them. Germline CDR1 and CDR2: MNHEY and SVGAGI. The CDR3 is 15 residues long. The chain's CDR3 is CASSYSGGPGNEQFF. CDR3 bases: TGTGCCAGCAGTTACTCTGGGGGCCCCGGTAATGAGCAGTTCTTC.

V gene TRBV5-1 combines with J gene TRBJ2-1, with TRBD2 matching 9 bases. V shed 3 bases, J shed 0 bases, and the junction held 13 bases outside the gene matches. Germline CDR1 SGHRS, CDR2 YFSETQ. This CDR3 contains 19 residues. As DNA, the CDR3 is TGCGCCAGCAGCTCGGACCTTTGGAGACTAGCGGCCTCCTACAATGAGCAGTTCTTC. This sequence encodes CASSSDLWRLAASYNEQFF.

Only one count was recorded for this clone. The V gene is TRBV6-5, the J gene TRBJ2-1, with 11 bases that match TRBD2. From germline, CDR1 is MNHEY and CDR2 SVGAGI. The CDR3 has 16 amino acids. V lost 2 bases, J lost 4 bases, and 4 bases stayed unmatched. The DNA of the CDR3 is TGTGCCAGCAGTTACGTAGCGGGAGGGGTTTACAATGAGCAGTTCTTC. It translates to CASSYVAGGVYNEQFF.

The gene calls are TRBV28 and TRBJ1-1; a possible D gene is TRBD1 (6 bases). The germline CDR1 and CDR2 sequences are MDHEN and SYDVKM. The CDR3 consists of 13 residues. Trimming cost V 6 bases and J 6 bases, with 14 bases left between them. In DNA, the CDR3 is TGTGCCAGCAGCCCAAGGGGGTACTCTGAAGCTTTCTTT. It codes for CASSPRGYSEAFF.

This sequence joins TRBV27 and TRBJ2-1, with TRBD2 matching over 7 bases. The CDR3 is 16 amino acids. Trimming took 2 bases from V and 6 from J; bases not matched to a gene: 10. Per the germline V gene, CDR1 is MNHEY and CDR2 is SMNVEV (reference sequence). The CDR3 protein is CASSLERGRSFNEQFF. In DNA form, the CDR3 reads TGTGCCAGCAGTTTAGAACGCGGGAGAAGTTTCAATGAGCAGTTCTTC.

The V and J genes are TRBV27 and TRBJ1-2; 8 bases align to TRBD1. V shed 5 bases, J shed 7 bases, and the junction held 15 bases outside the gene matches. The CDR3 runs to 16 residues. CDR1 and CDR2 from the germline V gene are MNHEY and SMNVEV (reference sequence). CDR3 nucleotides: TGTGCCAGCAGTCTAACTTGGGAGGACAGGGACGGTGGCTACACCTTC. Protein: CASSLTWEDRDGGYTF.

The gene calls are TRBV7-3 and TRBJ2-1, with D tentatively TRBD1 or TRBD2 (5 bases each). V was shortened by 6 bases and J by 0 bases, with 12 bases between the two germline ends. CDR1 is SGHTA and CDR2 is FQGTGA in the germline V gene. The CDR3 totals 15 residues. The CDR3 loop is CASSDGTVSYNEQFF. The CDR3 coding sequence is TGTGCCAGCAGTGATGGGACGGTCTCCTACAATGAGCAGTTCTTC.

This rearrangement joins TRBV6-1 to TRBJ2-7; no definite D call. From germline, CDR1 is MNHNS and CDR2 SASEGT. The CDR3 is 15 residues long. V dropped 5 bases and J dropped 3 bases, with 17 bases sitting between them. This CDR3 reads CASSTDNSKHYEQYF. CDR3 bases: TGTGCCAGCAGTACCGACAATTCTAAACACTACGAGCAGTACTTC.

This rearrangement joins TRBV2 to TRBJ1-1; 7 bases agree with TRBD1. The germline V gene has CDR1 SNHLY and CDR2 FYNNEI. Trimming at V came to 7 bases and at J to 3 bases, leaving 5 bases not matched to a gene. The CDR3 sequence is 13 residues long. CDR3 protein: CASMGDSHTEAFF. Here the CDR3 DNA reads TGTGCCAGCATGGGGGACAGCCACACTGAAGCTTTCTTT.

This chain joins TRBV7-9 and TRBJ2-1; tentative D call: TRBD2 (5 bases). Germline CDR1 SEHNR, CDR2 FQNEAQ (reference sequence). The CDR3 is 12 residues long. Here the CDR3 DNA reads TGTGTCTGTCTAGCACCATACAATGAGCAGTTCTTC. Translation gives CVCLAPYNEQFF.

V usage is TRBV27 and J usage is TRBJ1-2, with a possible D match to TRBD1 (6 bases). Germline V CDR1 and CDR2: MNHEY, SMNVEV (reference sequence). The CDR3 has 15 residues. V shed 3 bases and J shed 4 bases, with 15 bases lying between them. The CDR3 region has the DNA TGTGCCAGCAGTTTCATACAGGGAAGTATCTATGGCTACACCTTC. This codes for CASSFIQGSIYGYTF.

The CDR3, as DNA: TGTGCCAGCAGTTCCCCGGGACAGGGGGCTATCTATGGCTACACCTTC. Protein sequence: CASSSPGQGAIYGYTF. The gene calls are TRBV28 and TRBJ1-2; 12 bases are a match to TRBD1. The trim removed 4 bases at V and 4 bases at J, leaving 7 bases unmatched. This CDR3 is 16 amino acids long. Germline V gene lookup returns CDR1 MDHEN and CDR2 SYDVKM.

The chain combines TRBV28 with TRBJ2-3; D is ambiguous. The germline V gene has CDR1 MDHEN and CDR2 SYDVKM. The CDR3 length is 13 residues. Trimming left V 2 bases short and J 6 bases short, with 9 bases between. Here the CDR3 DNA reads TGTGCCAGCAGTTTAGGTCTGACGGATACGCAGTATTTT. Translating it yields CASSLGLTDTQYF.

In this sample, this clone turned up once. The chain's CDR3 is CASNWGTGVTEKLFF. In nucleotides, the CDR3 is TGCGCCAGCAACTGGGGGACAGGGGTAACTGAAAAACTGTTTTTT. This chain links TRBV5-1 with TRBJ1-4; 10 bases are a match to TRBD1. Germline-derived CDR1 and CDR2 are SGHRS and YFSETQ. V lost 6 bases to trimming and J lost 7 bases; unmatched junction nucleotides: 9. This CDR3 has 15 amino acids.